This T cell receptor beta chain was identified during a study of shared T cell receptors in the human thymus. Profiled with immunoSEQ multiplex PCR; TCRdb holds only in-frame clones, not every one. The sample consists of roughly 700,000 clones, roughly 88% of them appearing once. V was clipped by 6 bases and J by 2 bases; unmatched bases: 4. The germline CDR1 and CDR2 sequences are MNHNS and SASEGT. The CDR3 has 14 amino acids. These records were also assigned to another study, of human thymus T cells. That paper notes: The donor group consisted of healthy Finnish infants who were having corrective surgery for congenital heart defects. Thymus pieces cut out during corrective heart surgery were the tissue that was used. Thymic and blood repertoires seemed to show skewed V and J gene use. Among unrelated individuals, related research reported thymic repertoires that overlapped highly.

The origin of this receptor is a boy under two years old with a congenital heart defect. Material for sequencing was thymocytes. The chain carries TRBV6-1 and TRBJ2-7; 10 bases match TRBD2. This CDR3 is CASRGLAKAYEQYF. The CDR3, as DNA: TGTGCCAGCAGGGGACTAGCGAAGGCCTACGAGCAGTACTTC.